The clone carrying this TCR beta chain was detected only once. This sample is part of a study of blood T cell repertoires in COVID-19. Trimming cost V 4 bases and J 7 bases, with 19 bases left between them. Looked up from germline, CDR1 is SNHLY and CDR2 is FYNNEI. CDR3 length equals 15 residues. Sequencing was performed with immunoSEQ multiplex PCR; in TCRdb, only in-frame clones are kept and a portion is missing. Among around 250,000 clones listed, 91% were seen once. V and J are TRBV2 and TRBJ2-5; TRBD1 is a possible D gene (5 bases). The TCR was taken from a human donor in a cohort exposed to, infected with or recovered from COVID-19 (not recorded which). The donor label of this sample is uncertain. Sequencing input: PBMCs or T cells enriched from blood (not recorded which). The CDR3: CASSVYRSPSGTQYF. The CDR3, as DNA: TGTGCCAGCAGTGTTTACAGGAGCCCCTCGGGGACCCAGTACTTC.